This T cell receptor (beta chain) was retrieved from a study of regulatory and conventional T cells in RAG deficiency. Study outcomes and limitations: In Omenn syndrome, Treg and Tconv repertoires overlapped >85%.

V dropped 0 bases and J dropped 1; count of bases not matched to a gene: 7. This CDR3 spans 18 amino acids. Germline-derived CDR1 and CDR2 are LGHNA and YNFKEQ. As to this clone: The antigen is undetermined.

The sorted conventional CD4+ T cells were CD25-low and CD127-high, with genomic DNA sequenced. The method was immunoSEQ multiplex PCR; TCRdb's version includes in-frame clones alone and lacks a portion of them. The data contain some 31,000 clones, more than 90% of them singletons. Another study also made use of these data, one on regulatory T cells. That work adds: The primer mix had 52 TRBV and 13 TRBJ primers.

This TCR was sampled from a human donor in good health. Sequencing used CD25- CD4+ T cells sorted from blood. The rearrangement links TRBV4-2 to TRBJ2-2; 8 bases are shared with TRBD2. The CDR3 loop reads CASSQDVERGLNTGELFF. The CDR3 DNA reads TGTGCCAGCAGCCAAGACGTCGAGCGGGGGTTGAACACCGGGGAGCTGTTTTTT.